The present entry profiles one T cell receptor (beta chain) with its context. Sequenced by immunoSEQ multiplex PCR; TCRdb stores in-frame clones only, minus some. The profile shows 250,000 to 350,000 clones, roughly 84% of them singletons. These data come from a study of blood T cell repertoires in COVID-19. Germline V gene sequence: CDR1 LGHDT, CDR2 YNNKEL (reference sequence). This CDR3 contains 14 residues. V was shortened by 4 bases and J by 5 bases, with 14 bases between the two germline ends. The V call is TRBV3-1 (or the pseudogene TRBV3-2), the J call TRBJ2-5, with a weak D call TRBD2 (6 bases). The TCR originated in a human donor with COVID-19, enrolled during active disease. The donor label of this sample is uncertain. Sequenced: peripheral blood. The CDR3: CASSRLGRGETQYF. The CDR3 coding sequence is TGTGCCAGCAGCCGGTTAGGGCGGGGTGAGACCCAGTACTTC.